This T cell receptor beta chain was profiled in a study of neurological immune-mediated disorders (dated by TCRdb to the late 2010s). Concerning the study at large: Of the approximately 34 multiple sclerosis patients, about 31 had relapsing-remitting MS and 3 had secondary progressive MS. Peripheral blood TCR-beta repertoires from patients with HTLV-I-associated myelopathy (HAM/TSP), patients with multiple sclerosis, and healthy controls were compared in the study using UMI-based sequencing. Longitudinal samples, technical triplicates and paired sorted CD4+ and CD8+ T-cell subsets, alongside PBMC samples, were included among the roughly 97 TCR-beta libraries. The cohort included some 68 subjects: about 15 with HAM/TSP, about 34 with multiple sclerosis, and around 20 healthy controls.

The full study reports these points: No clinical or MRI features were associated with the MS cluster, and the authors said that larger cohorts are needed. TCR clonal expansion was highest in HAM/TSP patients and lowest in MS patients, with MS patients falling below even healthy controls. Phylogenetic analysis grouped repertoires from 18 of 34 MS patients into a cluster of related CDR3 sequences, suggesting a possible repertoire-level signature. Expanded clones from different subjects shared no identical CDR3 amino acid sequences, which suggests that TCR-beta repertoires were private in all groups.

For the unsorted PBMC libraries, 2 million PBMCs were stored in RNAlater at -80 degrees C until RNA extraction and were used to generate the libraries. The multiple sclerosis patients were enrolled in a US clinical protocol that used magnetic resonance imaging to evaluate disease progression. PBMCs were separated from peripheral blood using Ficoll-Hypaque density gradient centrifugation and then cryopreserved in liquid nitrogen. cDNA was synthesized by template-switch 5'RACE using a primer carrying a 10-nucleotide random unique molecular identifier by which each TCR transcript was tagged. Every sequencing run covered 15-18 subjects and yielded more than 160 million TCR-beta sequences. The RNeasy kit was used for extraction of total RNA. The KAPA Real-time Library Amplification kit was used to amplify TCR-beta VDJ regions with primers for the TCR constant region and the 5'RACE anchor. Sample indexes and Illumina adaptors were added in a first PCR, and a second PCR then increased library yield. After Ampure bead purification, the TCR product of roughly 650 bp was size-selected on a 2% E-gel SizeSelection system. Before pooling, libraries had their quality checked on a Bioanalyzer, their concentration measured with Qubit, and their quantity determined with the Kapa Library Quantification kit. An Illumina HiSeq 2500 sequenced the libraries paired-end 2 x 150 bp. To increase sequence diversity, roughly 23-30% phiX was spiked into each library pool. The published analysis was carried out like this. The quality-filtered reads were processed with the UMI-based MiGEC pipeline, whose error correction step removed more than 75% of the raw TCR sequences. VDJ genes were aligned to IMGT germline references, and clonotypes were defined by unique CDR3 amino acid sequence plus V-J genes. Clonal expansion, Shannon diversity and CDR3 relatedness were evaluated with VDJtools (CalcPairwiseDistances, ClusterSamples), while phylogenetic trees were built in CLCbio workbench. Clones with at least 8 unique UMIs were defined as expanded, with this threshold being based on coefficient-of-variation modelling across technical triplicates. TCRdb itself trimmed the public reads at Q25 with fastp, ran MiXCR and retained productive beta chains. Every distinct CDR3 protein forms one entry, paired with its most common genes and DNA. TCRdb's processing, not the study's, gives the V and J calls here. This sample lists fewer than 35,000 distinct CDR3 sequences; 3% to 3.5% were detected once. Together, the top ten hold less than 9% of the sample.

This clonotype was seen repeatedly, ten times or more. The antigen it binds to is not known. Germline and junction disagree at one end, which may indicate a read error. Sequencing was carried out using PBMCs. The clonotype originates from a woman aged 25 to 39 with multiple sclerosis.

The sequenced DNA is TGCGCCAGCAGCTTGCCCGCCTCTGGGGCCAAAGTCCTGACTTTC. The translation is CASSLPASGAKVLTF. The chain couples TRBV5-1 to TRBJ2-6; the best D guess is TRBD1, with 5 bases matching. CDR1 and CDR2 are read off the germline V gene as SGHRS and YFSETQ. From the cysteine up to the phenylalanine, the CDR3 has a length of 15 residues. The sequence is cut down to CDR3 DNA, 45 bases in frame from base 1.